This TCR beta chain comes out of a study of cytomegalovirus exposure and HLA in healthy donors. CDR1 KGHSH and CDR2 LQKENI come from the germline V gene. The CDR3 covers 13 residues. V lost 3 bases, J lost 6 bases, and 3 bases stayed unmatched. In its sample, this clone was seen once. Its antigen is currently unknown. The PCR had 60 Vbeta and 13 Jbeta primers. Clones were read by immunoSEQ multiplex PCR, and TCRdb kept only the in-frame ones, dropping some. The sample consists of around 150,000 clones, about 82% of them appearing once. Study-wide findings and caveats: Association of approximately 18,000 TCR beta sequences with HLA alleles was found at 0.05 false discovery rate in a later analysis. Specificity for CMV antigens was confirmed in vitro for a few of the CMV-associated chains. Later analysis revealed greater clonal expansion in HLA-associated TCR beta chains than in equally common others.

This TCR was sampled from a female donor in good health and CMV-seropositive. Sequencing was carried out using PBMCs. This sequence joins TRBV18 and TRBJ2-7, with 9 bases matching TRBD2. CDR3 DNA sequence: TGTGCCAGCTCACCGGGGACTAGCTCCGAGCAGTACTTC. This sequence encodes CASSPGTSSEQYF.